This is a list of T cell receptor beta chains from one sample in a study of tumor-infiltrating lymphocytes in primary liver carcinoma. From the multiplex PCR reads, TCRdb called clonotypes with MiXCR, one entry per CDR3 protein. The sample includes a few hundred thousand distinct CDR3 sequences, roughly 60% of them seen just once. The sequencing input was peripheral blood. The receptors derive from a woman younger than 45 with primary liver carcinoma and hepatitis B virus infection. Both conserved end residues are part of each CDR3. D genes are given only for firm matches. The size field is filled for only some rows; it gives once, few, many or a size class.

v_gene	j_gene	d_gene	abundance	CDR3aa	CDR3nt
TRBV6-1	TRBJ2-1	NA	few	CASSEARLNEQFF	TGTGCCAGCAGTGAAGCGCGGCTCAATGAGCAGTTCTTC
TRBV29-1	TRBJ2-5	NA	many	CSAAPRPETQYF	TGCAGCGCTGCCCCCCGGCCGGAGACCCAGTACTTC
TRBV10-2	TRBJ1-6	NA	NA	CASSRLQGNNSPLHF	TGCGCCAGCAGTCGCCTCCAGGGGAATAATTCACCCCTCCACTTT
TRBV13	TRBJ2-7	NA	NA	CASSFRRTGGSEQYF	TGTGCCAGCAGCTTTAGGCGGACGGGTGGGTCCGAGCAGTACTTC
TRBV6-1	TRBJ2-5	TRBD2	many	CASKLGLAFHQETQYF	TGTGCCAGCAAGTTGGGACTAGCCTTTCACCAAGAGACCCAGTACTTC
TRBV12-3/TRBV12-4	TRBJ1-5	NA	many	CASSLRGQPQHF	TGTGCCAGCAGTTTACGGGGGCAGCCCCAGCATTTT
TRBV5-5	TRBJ2-2	TRBD2	NA	CASHPTGTTSTGELFF	TGTGCCAGTCACCCCACCGGGACTACGAGCACCGGGGAGCTGTTTTTT
TRBV5-8	TRBJ2-2	NA	NA	CASSLNRGHGPPGELFF	TGTGCCAGCAGCTTGAATCGAGGGCACGGCCCCCCCGGGGAGCTGTTTTTT
TRBV7-8	TRBJ2-5	TRBD2	few	CASSNQGGKETQYF	TGTGCCAGCAGCAACCAGGGAGGGAAGGAGACCCAGTACTTC
TRBV4-3	TRBJ2-7	NA	many	CASSQEYGRRAYEQYF	TGCGCCAGCAGCCAAGAGTACGGGCGGAGAGCCTACGAGCAGTACTTC
TRBV12-3/TRBV12-4	TRBJ2-7	TRBD2	NA	CASTSLAAGAYEQYF	TGTGCCAGTACGAGTCTAGCAGCGGGGGCCTACGAGCAGTACTTC
TRBV6-2/TRBV6-3	TRBJ2-1	TRBD2	many	CASSYPGLAAKNEQFF	TGTGCCAGCAGTTATCCGGGACTAGCGGCCAAGAATGAGCAGTTCTTC
TRBV29-1	TRBJ2-5	TRBD2	NA	CSATSGQEAQYF	TGCAGCGCGACTAGCGGACAAGAGGCCCAGTACTTC
TRBV29-1	TRBJ2-1	NA	NA	CGAPRGNEQFF	TGCGGCGCCCCGAGGGGGAATGAGCAATTCTTC
TRBV21-1	TRBJ2-3	NA	NA	CASSKRSKLEETDTQYF	TGTGCCAGCAGCAAAAGGTCAAAGTTAGAAGAGACAGATACGCAGTATTTT
TRBV6-6	TRBJ1-2	NA	many	CASSYGYGYTF	TGTGCCAGCAGTTACGGGTATGGCTACACCTTC
TRBV12-3/TRBV12-4	TRBJ2-2	TRBD1	NA	CASRFRTGNTGELFF	TGTGCCAGCAGGTTTAGGACAGGGAACACCGGGGAGCTGTTTTTT
TRBV11-2	TRBJ2-7	TRBD2	many	CASSFTSGGSYEQYF	TGTGCCAGCAGCTTCACTAGCGGGGGTTCCTACGAGCAGTACTTC
TRBV11-2	TRBJ2-1	NA	many	CASSLEFGYNEQFF	TGTGCCAGCAGCTTAGAGTTTGGGTACAATGAGCAGTTCTTC
TRBV11-2	TRBJ2-6	NA	NA	CASSPSRAGANIPTF	TGTGCCAGCAGTCCCTCCCGAGCTGGGGCCAACATCCCGACTTTC
TRBV28	TRBJ2-1	TRBD2	few	CASRLAGDNEQFF	TGTGCCAGCAGACTAGCGGGAGACAATGAGCAGTTCTTC
TRBV29-1	TRBJ1-5	NA	NA	CGVGRGVTGEPQHF	TGTGGCGTCGGGAGGGGGGTCACGGGAGAGCCCCAGCATTTT
TRBV10-3	TRBJ1-3	TRBD1	few	CAISGTGASSGNTIYF	TGTGCCATCAGTGGGACAGGGGCCAGCTCTGGAAACACCATATATTTT
TRBV6-5	TRBJ2-1	TRBD1	NA	CANRMTGGYYNEQFF	TGTGCCAACAGAATGACAGGGGGTTACTACAATGAGCAGTTCTTC
TRBV4-1	TRBJ2-5	TRBD1	once	CASSPRQGTIEETQYF	TGCGCCAGCAGCCCACGACAGGGGACGATCGAGGAGACCCAGTACTTC
TRBV4-1	TRBJ2-6	TRBD1	NA	CANRGLAIGSGASLLTF	TGCGCCAACAGGGGGCTAGCGATTGGCTCTGGGGCCAGCCTCCTGACTTTC
TRBV6-1	TRBJ1-2	TRBD1	NA	CASSPNRDRGLVFPF	TGTGCCAGCAGCCCTAACCGGGACAGGGGGCTGGTTTTCCCCTTC
TRBV14	TRBJ2-7	NA	many	CASSQESAETRSYEQYF	TGTGCCAGCAGCCAAGAGTCGGCGGAGACTAGGTCCTACGAGCAGTACTTC
TRBV12-2	TRBJ2-7	NA	few	CASRFSSRYEQYF	TGTGCAAGTCGCTTTTCTAGTAGATACGAGCAGTACTTC
TRBV29-1	TRBJ2-3	TRBD2	NA	CSGREWDTQYF	TGCAGCGGGCGGGAGTGGGATACGCAGTATTTT
TRBV28	TRBJ2-2	TRBD2	NA	CASSNPGLAGGNTGELFF	TGTGCCAGCAGCAACCCCGGACTAGCGGGAGGGAACACCGGGGAACTGTTTTTT
TRBV5-1	TRBJ2-3	TRBD2	NA	CASSLARESADTLYF	TGCGCCAGCAGCTTAGCGCGGGAGAGCGCAGATACGCTGTATTTT
TRBV29-1	TRBJ2-5	NA	many	CSVVRDSAETQYF	TGCAGCGTTGTCAGGGATTCGGCGGAGACCCAGTACTTC
TRBV6-2/TRBV6-3	TRBJ2-3	NA	NA	CAGRPAGSTDTQYF	TGTGCCGGCAGGCCCGCGGGGAGCACAGATACGCAGTATTTT
TRBV5-1	TRBJ2-1	NA	NA	CASRDGDHNFGEQFF	TGCGCCAGCAGGGATGGGGACCACAACTTCGGTGAGCAGTTCTTC
TRBV4-1	TRBJ2-7	TRBD2	few	CASSPLAGGPYEQYF	TGCGCCAGCAGCCCCTTAGCGGGAGGACCCTACGAGCAGTACTTC
TRBV19	TRBJ2-1	TRBD2	NA	CASSGGGRYCEQFF	TGTGCCAGTAGTGGAGGCGGGAGGTACTGTGAGCAGTTCTTC
TRBV29-1	TRBJ2-1	TRBD2	many	CSVPSALAAGTYNEQFF	TGCAGCGTTCCCTCCGCTCTAGCGGCGGGAACCTACAATGAGCAGTTCTTC
TRBV6-6	TRBJ1-6	TRBD1	many	CASRPGQGALGGSPLHF	TGTGCCAGCAGGCCGGGACAGGGGGCTTTAGGAGGTTCACCCCTCCACTTT
TRBV12-3/TRBV12-4	TRBJ2-7	NA	NA	CASNLSQASYEQYF	TGTGCCAGCAATTTGTCACAGGCTTCCTACGAGCAGTACTTC
TRBV30	TRBJ1-2	NA	NA	CAWSRLLAEEGYNF	TGTGCCTGGAGTAGATTATTGGCAGAAGAAGGCTACAACTTC
TRBV5-5	TRBJ1-1	TRBD1	NA	CASSFSGGLNTEALF	TGTGCCAGCAGCTTCTCAGGGGGCTTGAACACTGAAGCTCTCTTT
TRBV6-1	TRBJ2-7	NA	NA	CASRKTGTKHYEQYF	TGTGCCAGCAGAAAGACCGGGACCAAACACTACGAGCAGTACTTC
TRBV6-5	TRBJ1-6	NA	many	CASSRFALFNSPLHF	TGTGCCAGCAGCCGCTTTGCGTTATTCAATTCACCCCTCCACTTT
TRBV11-2	TRBJ1-6	NA	NA	CTSSPSDGGNSPLHF	TGTACCAGCAGCCCTAGTGATGGGGGGAACTCACCCCTCCACTTT
TRBV6-6	TRBJ2-2	NA	NA	CASSYVPGTNTGELFF	TGTGCCAGCAGTTACGTCCCCGGAACGAACACCGGGGAGCTGTTTTTT
TRBV6-6	TRBJ2-2	NA	many	CATKNTGNTGELFF	TGTGCCACCAAAAACACAGGGAACACCGGGGAGCTGTTTTTT
TRBV5-4	TRBJ2-1	NA	many	CASSFKGAMYDEQFF	TGTGCCAGCAGCTTTAAAGGAGCGATGTACGATGAGCAGTTCTTC
TRBV12-3/TRBV12-4	TRBJ2-1	NA	NA	CASSLNFPVF	TGTGCCAGCAGTTTGAATTTTCCTGTCTTC
TRBV6-6	TRBJ2-2	NA	few	CASSYSRRQSGGGELFF	TGTGCCAGCAGTTACTCGCGCCGGCAGTCAGGTGGCGGGGAGCTGTTTTTT
TRBV12-5	TRBJ2-5	TRBD2	NA	CASGLGVAGQETQYF	TGTGCTAGTGGTTTGGGAGTAGCGGGGCAAGAGACCCAGTACTTC
TRBV6-1	TRBJ2-7	NA	once	CASSQRHLYEQYF	TGTGCCAGCAGTCAGCGTCATCTCTACGAGCAGTACTTC
TRBV6-2/TRBV6-3	TRBJ1-1	TRBD1	many	CASSPGTAVNTEAFF	TGTGCCAGCAGTCCCGGGACAGCAGTGAACACTGAAGCTTTCTTT